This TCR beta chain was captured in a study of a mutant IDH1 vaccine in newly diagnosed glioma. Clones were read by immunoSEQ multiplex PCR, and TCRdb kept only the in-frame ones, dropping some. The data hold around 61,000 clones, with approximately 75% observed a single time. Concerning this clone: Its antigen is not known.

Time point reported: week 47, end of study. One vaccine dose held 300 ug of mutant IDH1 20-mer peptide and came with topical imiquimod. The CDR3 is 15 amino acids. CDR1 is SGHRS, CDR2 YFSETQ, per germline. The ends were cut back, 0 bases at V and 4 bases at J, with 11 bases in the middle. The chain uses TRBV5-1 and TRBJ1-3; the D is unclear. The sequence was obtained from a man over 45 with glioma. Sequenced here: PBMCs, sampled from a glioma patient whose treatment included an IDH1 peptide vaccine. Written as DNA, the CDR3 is TGCGCCAGCAGCTTGGAGGGCTCCCCCGGAAACACCATATATTTT. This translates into CASSLEGSPGNTIYF.